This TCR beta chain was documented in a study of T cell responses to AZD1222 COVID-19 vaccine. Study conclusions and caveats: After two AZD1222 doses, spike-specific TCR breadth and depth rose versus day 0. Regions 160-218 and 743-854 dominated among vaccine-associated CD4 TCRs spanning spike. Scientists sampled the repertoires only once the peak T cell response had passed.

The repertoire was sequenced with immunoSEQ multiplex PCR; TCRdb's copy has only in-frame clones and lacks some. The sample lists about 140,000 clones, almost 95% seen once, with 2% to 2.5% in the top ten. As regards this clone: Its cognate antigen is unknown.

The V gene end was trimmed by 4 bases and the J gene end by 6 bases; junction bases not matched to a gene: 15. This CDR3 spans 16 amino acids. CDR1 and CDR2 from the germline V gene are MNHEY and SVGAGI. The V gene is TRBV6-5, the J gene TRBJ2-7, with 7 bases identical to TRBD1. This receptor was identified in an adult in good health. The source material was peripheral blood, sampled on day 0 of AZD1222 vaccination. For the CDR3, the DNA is TGTGCCAGCAGTTTCTCAAACAGGGGCGGGTCTGGCGAGCAGTACTTC. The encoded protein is CASSFSNRGGSGEQYF.